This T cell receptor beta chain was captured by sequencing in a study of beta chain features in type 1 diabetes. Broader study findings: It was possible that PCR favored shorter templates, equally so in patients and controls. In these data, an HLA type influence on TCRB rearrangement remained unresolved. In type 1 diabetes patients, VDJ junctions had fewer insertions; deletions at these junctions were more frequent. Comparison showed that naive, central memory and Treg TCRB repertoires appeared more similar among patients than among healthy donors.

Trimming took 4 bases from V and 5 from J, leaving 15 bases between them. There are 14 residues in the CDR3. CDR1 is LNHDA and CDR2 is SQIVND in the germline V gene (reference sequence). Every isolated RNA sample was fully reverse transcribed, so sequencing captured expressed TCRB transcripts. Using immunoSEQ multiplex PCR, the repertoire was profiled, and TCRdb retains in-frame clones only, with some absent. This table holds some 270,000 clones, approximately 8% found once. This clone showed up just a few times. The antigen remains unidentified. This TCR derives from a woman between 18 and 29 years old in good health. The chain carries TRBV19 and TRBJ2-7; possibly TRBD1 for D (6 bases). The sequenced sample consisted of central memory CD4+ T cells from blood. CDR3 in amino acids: CASSTGEWANEQYF. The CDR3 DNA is TGTGCCAGTAGTACAGGGGAATGGGCTAACGAGCAGTACTTC.